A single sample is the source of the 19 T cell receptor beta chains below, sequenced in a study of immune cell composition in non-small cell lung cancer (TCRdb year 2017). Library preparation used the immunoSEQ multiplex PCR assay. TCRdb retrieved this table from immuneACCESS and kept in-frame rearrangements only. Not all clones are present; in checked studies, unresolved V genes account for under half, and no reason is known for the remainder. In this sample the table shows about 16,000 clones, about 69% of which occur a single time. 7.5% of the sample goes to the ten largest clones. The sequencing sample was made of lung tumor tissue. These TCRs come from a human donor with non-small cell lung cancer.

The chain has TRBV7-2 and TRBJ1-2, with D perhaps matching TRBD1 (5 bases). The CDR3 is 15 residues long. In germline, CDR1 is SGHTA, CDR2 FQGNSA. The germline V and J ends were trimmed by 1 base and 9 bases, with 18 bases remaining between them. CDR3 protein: CASSLVGRVGGSYTF. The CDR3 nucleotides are TGTGCCAGCAGCTTAGTGGGCAGGGTAGGAGGGAGCTACACCTTC.

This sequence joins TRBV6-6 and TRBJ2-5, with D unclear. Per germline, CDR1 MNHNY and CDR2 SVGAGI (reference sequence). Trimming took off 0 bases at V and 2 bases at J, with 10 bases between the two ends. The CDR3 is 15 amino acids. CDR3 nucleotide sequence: TGTGCCAGCAGTTACTCTCAGGCGCAGCAAGAGACCCAGTACTTC. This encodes CASSYSQAQQETQYF.

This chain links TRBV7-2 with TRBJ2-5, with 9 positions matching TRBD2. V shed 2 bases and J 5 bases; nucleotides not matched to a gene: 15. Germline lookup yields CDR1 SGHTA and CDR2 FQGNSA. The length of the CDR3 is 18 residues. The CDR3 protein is CASSLRATGREGWETQYF. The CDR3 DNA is TGTGCCAGCAGCTTAAGAGCGACTGGGCGGGAGGGTTGGGAGACCCAGTACTTC.

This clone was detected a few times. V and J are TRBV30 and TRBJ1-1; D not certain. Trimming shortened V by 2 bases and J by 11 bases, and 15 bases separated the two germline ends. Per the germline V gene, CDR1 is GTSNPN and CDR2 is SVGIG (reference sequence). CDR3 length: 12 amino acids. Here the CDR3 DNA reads TGTGCCTGGAGTTTCGACGGGGTTGAGGCTTTCTTT. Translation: CAWSFDGVEAFF.

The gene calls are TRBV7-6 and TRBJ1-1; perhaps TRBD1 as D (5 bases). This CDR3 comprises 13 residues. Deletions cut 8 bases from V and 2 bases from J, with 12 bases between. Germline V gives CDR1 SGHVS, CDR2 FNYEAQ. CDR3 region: CASSEGPNTEAFF. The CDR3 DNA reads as TGTGCCAGCTCGGAGGGACCCAACACTGAAGCTTTCTTT.

This chain's CDR3 is CASSRSPGREAFF. CDR3 coding DNA: TGTGCCAGCAGTCGATCACCAGGAAGGGAAGCTTTCTTT. This chain connects TRBV6-6 to TRBJ1-1; D is uncertain. This CDR3 region has 13 residues. With 5 bases removed from V and 8 bases from J, the gap between germline ends came to 15 bases. The germline V gene has CDR1 MNHNY and CDR2 SVGAGI (reference sequence).

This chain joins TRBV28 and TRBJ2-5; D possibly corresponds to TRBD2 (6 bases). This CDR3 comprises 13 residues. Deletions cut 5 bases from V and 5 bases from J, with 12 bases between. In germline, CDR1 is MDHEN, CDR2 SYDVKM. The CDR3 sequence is CASSPHGRETQYF. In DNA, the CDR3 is TGTGCCAGCAGTCCGCATGGGAGGGAGACCCAGTACTTC.

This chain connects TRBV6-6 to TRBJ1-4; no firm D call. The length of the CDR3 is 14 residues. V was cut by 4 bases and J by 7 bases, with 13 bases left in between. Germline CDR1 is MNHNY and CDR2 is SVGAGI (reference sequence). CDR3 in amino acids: CASSLSTRVEKLFF. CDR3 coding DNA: TGTGCCAGCAGTTTGTCGACGAGGGTTGAAAAACTGTTTTTT.

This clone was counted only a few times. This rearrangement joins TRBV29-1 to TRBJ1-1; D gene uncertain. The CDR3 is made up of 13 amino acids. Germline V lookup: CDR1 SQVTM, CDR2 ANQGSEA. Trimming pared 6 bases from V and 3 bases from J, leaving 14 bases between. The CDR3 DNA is TGCAGCGTCCGAACGGGTTGGGACACTGAAGCTTTCTTT. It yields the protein CSVRTGWDTEAFF.

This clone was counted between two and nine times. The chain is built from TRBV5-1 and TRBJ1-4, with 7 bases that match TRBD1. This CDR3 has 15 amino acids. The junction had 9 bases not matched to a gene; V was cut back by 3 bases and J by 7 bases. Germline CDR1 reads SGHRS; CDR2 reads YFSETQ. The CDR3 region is CASSSAYRTGEKLFF. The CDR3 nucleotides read TGCGCCAGCAGCTCGGCATACCGGACAGGTGAAAAACTGTTTTTT.

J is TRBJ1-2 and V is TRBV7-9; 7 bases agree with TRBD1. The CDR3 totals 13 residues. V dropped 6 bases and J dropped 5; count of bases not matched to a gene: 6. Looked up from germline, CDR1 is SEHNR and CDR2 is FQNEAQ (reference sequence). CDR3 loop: CASSTGVRYGYTF. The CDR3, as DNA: TGTGCCAGCAGTACAGGGGTAAGGTATGGCTACACCTTC.

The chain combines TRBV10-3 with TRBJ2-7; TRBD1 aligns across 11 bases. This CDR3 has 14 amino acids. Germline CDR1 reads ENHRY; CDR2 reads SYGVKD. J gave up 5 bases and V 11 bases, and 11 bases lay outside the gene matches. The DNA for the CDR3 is TGTGCCGCGGGTGGACAGGGGGCTAAAAACGAGCAGTACTTC. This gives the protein CAAGGQGAKNEQYF.

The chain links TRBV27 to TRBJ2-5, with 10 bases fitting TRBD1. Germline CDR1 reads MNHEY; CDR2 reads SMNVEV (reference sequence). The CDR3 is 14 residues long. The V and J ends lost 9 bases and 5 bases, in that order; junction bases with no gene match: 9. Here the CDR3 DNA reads TGTGCCAGTGCCCGGGACAGGGGTACGGAGACCCAGTACTTC. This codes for CASARDRGTETQYF.

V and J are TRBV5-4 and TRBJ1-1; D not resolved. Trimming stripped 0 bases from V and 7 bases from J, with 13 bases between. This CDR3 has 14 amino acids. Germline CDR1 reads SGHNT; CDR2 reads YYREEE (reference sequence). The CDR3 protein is CASSLGEGALEAFF. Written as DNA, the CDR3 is TGTGCCAGCAGCTTGGGGGAGGGAGCCCTTGAAGCTTTCTTT.

For the CDR3, the DNA is TGTGCCAGCAGCGCTGGGACAAGTAGAAATTCACCCCTCCACTTT. Its translation: CASSAGTSRNSPLHF. The V call is TRBV7-3, the J call TRBJ1-6; possibly TRBD1 for D (6 bases). CDR3 length: 15 residues. Germline assignment: CDR1 SGHTA and CDR2 FQGTGA. With 5 bases removed from V and 7 bases from J, the gap between germline ends came to 15 bases.

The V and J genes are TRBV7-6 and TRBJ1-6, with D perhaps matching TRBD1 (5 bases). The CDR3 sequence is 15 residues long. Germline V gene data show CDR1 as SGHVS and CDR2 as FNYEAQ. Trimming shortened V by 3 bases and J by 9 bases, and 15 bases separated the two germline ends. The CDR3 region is CASSLRGEIGSPLHF. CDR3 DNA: TGTGCCAGCAGCTTGCGGGGGGAGATTGGTTCACCCCTCCACTTT.

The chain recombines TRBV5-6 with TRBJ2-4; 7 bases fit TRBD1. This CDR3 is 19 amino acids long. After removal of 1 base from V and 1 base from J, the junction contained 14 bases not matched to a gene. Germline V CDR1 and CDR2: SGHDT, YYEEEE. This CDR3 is CASSLIGTVGREAKNIQYF. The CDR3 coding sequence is TGTGCCAGCAGCTTGATAGGGACAGTCGGCCGCGAGGCCAAAAACATTCAGTACTTC. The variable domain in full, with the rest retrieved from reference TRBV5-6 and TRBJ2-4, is DAGVTQSPTHLIKTRGQQVTLRCSPKSGHDTVSWYQQALGQGPQFIFQYYEEEERQRGNFPDRFSGHQFPNYSSELNVNALLLGDSALYLCASSLIGTVGREAKNIQYFGAGTRLSVL.

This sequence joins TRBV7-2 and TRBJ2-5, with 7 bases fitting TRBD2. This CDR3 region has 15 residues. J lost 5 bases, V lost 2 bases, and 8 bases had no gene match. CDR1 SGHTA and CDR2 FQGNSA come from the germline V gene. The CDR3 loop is CASSLSPQGGETQYF. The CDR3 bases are TGTGCCAGCAGCTTAAGTCCCCAGGGAGGGGAGACCCAGTACTTC.

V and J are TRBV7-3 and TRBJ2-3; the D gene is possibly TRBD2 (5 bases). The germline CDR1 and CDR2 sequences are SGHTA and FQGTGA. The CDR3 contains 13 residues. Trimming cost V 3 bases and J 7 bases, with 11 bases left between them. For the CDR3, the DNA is TGTGCCAGCAGCTTTCGAGGGCCGAATACGCAGTATTTT. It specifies CASSFRGPNTQYF. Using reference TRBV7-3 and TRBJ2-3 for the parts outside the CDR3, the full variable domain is GAGVSQTPSNKVTEKGKYVELRCDPISGHTALYWYRQSLGQGPEFLIYFQGTGAADDSGLPNDRFFAVRPEGSVSTLKIQRTERGDSAVYLCASSFRGPNTQYFGPGTRLTVL.